The TCR beta chain under discussion was sequenced for a study of T cell responses to AZD1222 COVID-19 vaccine. The study, taken as a whole, reports: Spike regions recognized by vaccine-associated CD4 TCRs spanned the protein, led by 160-218 and 743-854.

In the case of this clone: Its specificity is unknown.

The CDR3 runs 15 residues. V shed 4 bases and J 4 bases; nucleotides not matched to a gene: 9. Germline V lookup: CDR1 SEHNR, CDR2 FQNEAQ (reference sequence). Assay: immunoSEQ multiplex PCR; the TCRdb copy retains only in-frame clones and omits some. The data contain 150,000 or so clones, approximately 92% of them singletons. This rearrangement joins TRBV7-9 to TRBJ1-1; 7 bases map to TRBD1. The origin of this receptor is an adult in good health. Sequencing used peripheral blood, obtained on day 0 of AZD1222 vaccination. CDR3 nucleotide sequence: TGTGCCAGCAGCTCGCCCACAGGGGCAACCACTGAAGCTTTCTTT. This encodes CASSSPTGATTEAFF.